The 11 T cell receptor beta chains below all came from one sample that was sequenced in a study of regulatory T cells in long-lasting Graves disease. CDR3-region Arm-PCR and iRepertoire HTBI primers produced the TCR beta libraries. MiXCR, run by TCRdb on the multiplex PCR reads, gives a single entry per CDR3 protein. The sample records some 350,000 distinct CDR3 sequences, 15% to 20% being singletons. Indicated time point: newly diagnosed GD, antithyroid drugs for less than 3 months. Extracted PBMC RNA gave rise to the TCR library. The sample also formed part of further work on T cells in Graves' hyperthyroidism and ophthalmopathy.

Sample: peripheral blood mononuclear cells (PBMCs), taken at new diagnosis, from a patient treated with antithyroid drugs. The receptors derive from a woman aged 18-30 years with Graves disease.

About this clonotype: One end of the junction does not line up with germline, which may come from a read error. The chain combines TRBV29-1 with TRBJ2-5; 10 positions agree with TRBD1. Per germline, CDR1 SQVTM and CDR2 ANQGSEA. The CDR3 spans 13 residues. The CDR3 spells CSAADRGKETQNF. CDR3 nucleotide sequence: TGCAGCGCCGCGGACAGGGGGAAGGAGACCCAGAACTTC.

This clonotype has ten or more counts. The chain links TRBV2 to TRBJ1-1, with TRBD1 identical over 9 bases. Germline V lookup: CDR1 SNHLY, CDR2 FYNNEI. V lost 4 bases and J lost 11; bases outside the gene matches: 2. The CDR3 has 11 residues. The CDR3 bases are TGTGCCAGCAGTGGGGACAGGGTTGCTTTCTTT. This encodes CASSGDRVAFF.

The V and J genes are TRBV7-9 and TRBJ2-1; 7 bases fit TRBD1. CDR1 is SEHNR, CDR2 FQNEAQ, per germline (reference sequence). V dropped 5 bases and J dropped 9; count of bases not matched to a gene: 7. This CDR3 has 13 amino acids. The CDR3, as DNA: TGTGCCAGCAGCGAACAGGGGAGCAGTGAGCAGTTCTTC. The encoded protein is CASSEQGSSEQFF.

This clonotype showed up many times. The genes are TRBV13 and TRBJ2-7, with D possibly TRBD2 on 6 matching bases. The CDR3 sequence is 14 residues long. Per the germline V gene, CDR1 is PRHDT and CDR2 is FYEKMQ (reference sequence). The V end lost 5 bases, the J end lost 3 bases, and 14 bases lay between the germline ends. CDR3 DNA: TGTGCCAGCAGCCCCAGGGACTTGAACTACGAGCAGTACTTC. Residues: CASSPRDLNYEQYF.

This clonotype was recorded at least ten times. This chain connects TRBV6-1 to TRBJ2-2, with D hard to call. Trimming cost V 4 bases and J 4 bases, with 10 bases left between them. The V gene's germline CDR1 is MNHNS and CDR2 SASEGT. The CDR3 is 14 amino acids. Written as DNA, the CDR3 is TGTGCCAGCAGTGCCATAGGTGTCACCGGGGAGCTGTTTTTT. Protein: CASSAIGVTGELFF.

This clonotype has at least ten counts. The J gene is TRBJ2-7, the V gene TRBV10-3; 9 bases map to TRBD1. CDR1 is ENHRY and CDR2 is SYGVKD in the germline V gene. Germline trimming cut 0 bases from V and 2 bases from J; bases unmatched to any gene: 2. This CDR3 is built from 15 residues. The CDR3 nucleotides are TGTGCCATCAGTGAGTCGGGACAGGGTCCCTACGAGCAGTACTTC. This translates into CAISESGQGPYEQYF.

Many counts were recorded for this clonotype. DNA for the CDR3: TGTGCCAGCAGCCTAAAGGGGCGGGGGGGCCATGAGCAGTTCTTC. It yields the protein CASSLKGRGGHEQFF. The chain joins TRBV12-3 or TRBV12-4 to TRBJ2-1; 9 nucleotides align to TRBD2. Trimming at V came to 6 bases and at J to 8 bases, leaving 11 bases not matched to a gene. The CDR3 spans 15 residues.

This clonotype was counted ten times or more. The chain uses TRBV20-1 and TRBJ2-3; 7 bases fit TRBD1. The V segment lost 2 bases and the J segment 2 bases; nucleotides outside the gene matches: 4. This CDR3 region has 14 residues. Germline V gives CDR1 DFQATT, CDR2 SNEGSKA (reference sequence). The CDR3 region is CSARSGGNTDTQYF. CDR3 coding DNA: TGCAGTGCTAGATCAGGGGGTAACACAGATACGCAGTATTTT.

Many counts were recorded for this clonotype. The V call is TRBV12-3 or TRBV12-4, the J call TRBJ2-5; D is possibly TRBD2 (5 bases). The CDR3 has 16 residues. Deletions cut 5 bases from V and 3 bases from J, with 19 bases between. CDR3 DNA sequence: TGTGCCAGCAGTGGCTCTGGGCGGGCCGGGAAAGAGACCCAGTACTTC. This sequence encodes CASSGSGRAGKETQYF.

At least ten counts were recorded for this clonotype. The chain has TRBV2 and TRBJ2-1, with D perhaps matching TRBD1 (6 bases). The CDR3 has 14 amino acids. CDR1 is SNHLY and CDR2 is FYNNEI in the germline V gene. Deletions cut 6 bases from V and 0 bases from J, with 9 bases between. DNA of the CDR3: TGTGCCAGCAGAACAGGGAGCTCCTACAATGAGCAGTTCTTC. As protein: CASRTGSSYNEQFF.

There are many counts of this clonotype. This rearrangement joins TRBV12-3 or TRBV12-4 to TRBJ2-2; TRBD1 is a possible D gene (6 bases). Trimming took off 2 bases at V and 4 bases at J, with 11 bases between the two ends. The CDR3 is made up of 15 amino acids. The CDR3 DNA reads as TGTGCCAGCAGTTTAAGGTCAGGGGCCACCGGGGAGCTGTTTTTT. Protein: CASSLRSGATGELFF.